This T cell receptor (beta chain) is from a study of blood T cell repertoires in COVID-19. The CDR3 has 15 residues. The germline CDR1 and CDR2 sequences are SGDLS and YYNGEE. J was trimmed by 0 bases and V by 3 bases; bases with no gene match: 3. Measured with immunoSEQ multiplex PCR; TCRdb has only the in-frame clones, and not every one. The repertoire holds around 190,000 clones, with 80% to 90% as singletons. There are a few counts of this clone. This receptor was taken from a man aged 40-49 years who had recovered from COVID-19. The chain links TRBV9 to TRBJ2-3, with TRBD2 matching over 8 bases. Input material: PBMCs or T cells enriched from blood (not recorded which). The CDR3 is CASSAGGASTDTQYF. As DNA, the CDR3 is TGTGCCAGCAGCGCGGGGGGGGCGAGCACAGATACGCAGTATTTT. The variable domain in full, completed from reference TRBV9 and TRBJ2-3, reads DSGVTQTPKHLITATGQRVTLRCSPRSGDLSVYWYQQSLDQGLQFLIQYYNGEERAKGNILERFSAQQFPDLHSELNLSSLELGDSALYFCASSAGGASTDTQYFGPGTRLTVL.